The next 11 T cell receptor beta chains were all read from a single sample in a study of shared clonotypes between healthy human individuals. Libraries were prepared by immunoSEQ multiplex PCR; TCRdb keeps only in-frame clonotypes and omits some of them. The sample yields some 2,100,000 clones, approximately 96% seen once. Source material: naive CD4+ T cells sorted from blood. Subset meaning: CD45RA+ positively selected. The receptors come from a man between 18 and 29 years old in good health.

The CDR3 region has the DNA TGCGCCAGCAGCCAACTCTTGAGCACAGCCTATAGCAATCAGCCCCAGCATTTT. It specifies CASSQLLSTAYSNQPQHF. The chain links TRBV4-1 to TRBJ1-5; D not certain. CDR1 is MGHRA and CDR2 is YSYEKL in the germline V gene. This CDR3 contains 18 residues. Between the trimmed V and J ends, which lost 2 bases and 0 bases, there was a span of 17 bases.

This clone appeared a single time. The rearrangement uses TRBV11-3 and TRBJ2-5, with TRBD1 matching over 11 bases. The trim removed 4 bases at V and 0 bases at J, leaving 1 base unmatched. The CDR3 consists of 15 residues. Germline V gene sequence: CDR1 SGHNT, CDR2 YENEEA. CDR3: CASSSGQGDQETQYF. In nucleotides, the CDR3 is TGTGCCAGCAGCTCGGGACAGGGGGACCAAGAGACCCAGTACTTC.

The J gene is TRBJ2-1, the V gene TRBV30; D perhaps matches TRBD2 (5 bases). This CDR3 region has 11 residues. Germline V gene sequence: CDR1 GTSNPN, CDR2 SVGIG (reference sequence). V shed 4 bases and J shed 10 bases, with 11 bases lying between them. The CDR3 loop is CAWKAGLEQFF. As DNA, the CDR3 is TGTGCCTGGAAGGCCGGACTGGAGCAGTTCTTC. Combining the CDR3 with reference TRBV30 and TRBJ2-1 gives the whole variable domain SQTIHQWPATLVQPVGSPLSLECTVEGTSNPNLYWYRQAAGRGLQLLFYSVGIGQISSEVPQNLSASRPQDRQFILSSKKLLLSDSGFYLCAWKAGLEQFFGPGTRLTVL.

Written as DNA, the CDR3 is TGTGCCAGCAGTTACTCGACAGGGGTTGAGCATTCACCCCTCCACTTT. Translated: CASSYSTGVEHSPLHF. The chain combines TRBV6-5 with TRBJ1-6, with TRBD1 matching over 8 bases. V trimming: 0 bases; J trimming: 8 bases; junction bases outside the gene matches: 6. This CDR3 contains 16 residues. Germline-derived CDR1 and CDR2 are MNHEY and SVGAGI.

A remark on this clone: Other DNA sequences in this sample translate to the same CDR3. The chain joins TRBV30 to TRBJ2-3; D gene unclear. V was pared by 3 bases and J by 2 bases, with 3 bases between. CDR3 length equals 11 residues. The V gene's germline CDR1 is GTSNPN and CDR2 SVGIG (reference sequence). CDR3 DNA sequence: TGTGCCTGGAGACTCACAGATACGCAGTATTTT. It codes for CAWRLTDTQYF. Full variable domain (rest looked up from reference TRBV30 and TRBJ2-3): SQTIHQWPATLVQPVGSPLSLECTVEGTSNPNLYWYRQAAGRGLQLLFYSVGIGQISSEVPQNLSASRPQDRQFILSSKKLLLSDSGFYLCAWRLTDTQYFGPGTRLTVL.

This chain connects TRBV2 to TRBJ1-3; D gene ambiguous. V lost 3 bases and J lost 1, with 7 bases in between. The germline V gene has CDR1 SNHLY and CDR2 FYNNEI. The CDR3 has 14 residues. CDR3 residues: CASSDRRSGNTIYF. The CDR3 DNA reads as TGTGCCAGCAGTGACCGACGTTCTGGAAACACCATATATTTT.

J is TRBJ2-2 and V is TRBV9; D unclear. Trimming took 0 bases from V and 1 from J, leaving 4 bases between them. This CDR3 comprises 14 residues. In germline, CDR1 is SGDLS, CDR2 YYNGEE. The chain's CDR3 is CASSVELNTGELFF. The CDR3 DNA reads as TGTGCCAGCAGCGTAGAGCTGAACACCGGGGAGCTGTTTTTT. The full variable domain, rest sourced from reference TRBV9 and TRBJ2-2, is DSGVTQTPKHLITATGQRVTLRCSPRSGDLSVYWYQQSLDQGLQFLIQYYNGEERAKGNILERFSAQQFPDLHSELNLSSLELGDSALYFCASSVELNTGELFFGEGSRLTVL.

The gene calls are TRBV6-5 and TRBJ1-6; TRBD1 is a possible D gene (5 bases). The CDR3 consists of 15 residues. Trimming cost V 2 bases and J 7 bases, with 12 bases left between them. From germline, CDR1 is MNHEY and CDR2 SVGAGI. Written as DNA, the CDR3 is TGTGCCAGCAGTTACGGCCAGGGCAAGAATTCACCCCTCCACTTT. Translating gives CASSYGQGKNSPLHF.

V is TRBV7-9 and J is TRBJ2-3, with D possibly TRBD2 on 6 matching bases. Germline values: CDR1 SEHNR, CDR2 FQNEAQ (reference sequence). The V end was cut by 5 bases, the J end by 2 bases, with 8 bases between. CDR3 length: 13 amino acids. The CDR3 region is CASSGGTTDTQYF. For the CDR3, the DNA is TGTGCCAGCAGCGGCGGGACCACAGATACGCAGTATTTT.

The chain couples TRBV2 to TRBJ2-7; D gene uncertain. CDR1 is SNHLY, CDR2 FYNNEI, per germline. V was shortened by 1 base and J by 2 bases, with 12 bases between the two germline ends. The CDR3 has 15 residues. CDR3 coding DNA: TGTGCCAGCAGTGAAGTAGGTTTGGCCGCCTACGAGCAGTACTTC. Its protein is CASSEVGLAAYEQYF.

The rearrangement joins TRBV30 to TRBJ1-6; D call uncertain. V lost 3 bases to trimming and J lost 9 bases, with 6 bases between them. Germline lookup yields CDR1 GTSNPN and CDR2 SVGIG (reference sequence). The CDR3 length is 11 residues. Written as DNA, the CDR3 is TGTGCCTGGAGGATTGGTTCACCCCTCCACTTT. It yields the protein CAWRIGSPLHF.